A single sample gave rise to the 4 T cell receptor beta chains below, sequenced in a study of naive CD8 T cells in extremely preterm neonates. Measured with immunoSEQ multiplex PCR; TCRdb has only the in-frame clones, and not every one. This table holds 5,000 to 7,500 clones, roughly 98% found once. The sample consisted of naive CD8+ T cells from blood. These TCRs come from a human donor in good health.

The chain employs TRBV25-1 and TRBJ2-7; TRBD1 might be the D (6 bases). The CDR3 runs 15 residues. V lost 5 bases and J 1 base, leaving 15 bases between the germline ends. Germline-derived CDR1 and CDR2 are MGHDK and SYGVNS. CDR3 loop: CASSQAGDGSYEQYF. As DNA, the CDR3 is TGTGCCAGCAGTCAGGCAGGGGACGGATCCTACGAGCAGTACTTC.

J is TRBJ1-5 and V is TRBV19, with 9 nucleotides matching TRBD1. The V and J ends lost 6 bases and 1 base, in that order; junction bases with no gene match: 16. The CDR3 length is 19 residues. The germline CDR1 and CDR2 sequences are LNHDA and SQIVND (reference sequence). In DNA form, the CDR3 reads TGTGCCAGTAGCACACTTCCCGGGACAGGGTCGGGGAGCAATCAGCCCCAGCATTTT. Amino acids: CASSTLPGTGSGSNQPQHF.

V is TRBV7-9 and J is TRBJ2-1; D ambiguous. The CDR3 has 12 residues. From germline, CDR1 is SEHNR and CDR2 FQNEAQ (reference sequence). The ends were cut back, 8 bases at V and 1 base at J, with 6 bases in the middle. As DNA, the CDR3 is TGTGCCAGCTCTATGTCCTACAATGAGCAGTTCTTC. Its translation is CASSMSYNEQFF.

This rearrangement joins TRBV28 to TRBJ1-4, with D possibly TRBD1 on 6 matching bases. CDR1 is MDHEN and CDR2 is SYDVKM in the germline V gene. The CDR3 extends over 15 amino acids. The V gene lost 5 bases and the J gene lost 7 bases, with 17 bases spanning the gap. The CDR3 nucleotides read TGTGCCAGCAGTCCCGGGACATCCGTGAGTGAAAAACTGTTTTTT. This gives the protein CASSPGTSVSEKLFF.